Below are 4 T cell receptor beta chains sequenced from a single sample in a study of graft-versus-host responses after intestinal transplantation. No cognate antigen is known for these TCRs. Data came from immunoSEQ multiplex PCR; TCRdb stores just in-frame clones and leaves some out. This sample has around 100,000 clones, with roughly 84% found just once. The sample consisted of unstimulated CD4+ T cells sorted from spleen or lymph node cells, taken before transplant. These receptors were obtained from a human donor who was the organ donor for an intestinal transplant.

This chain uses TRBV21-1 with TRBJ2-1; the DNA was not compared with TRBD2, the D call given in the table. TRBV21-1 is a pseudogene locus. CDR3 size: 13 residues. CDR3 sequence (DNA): TGTGCCAGCAGCGCTAGAGCCTACAATGAGCAGTTCTTC. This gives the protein CASSARAYNEQFF.

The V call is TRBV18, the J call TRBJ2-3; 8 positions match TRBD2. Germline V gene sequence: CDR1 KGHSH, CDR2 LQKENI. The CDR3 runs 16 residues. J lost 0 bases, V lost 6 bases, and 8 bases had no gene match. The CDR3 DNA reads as TGTGCCAGCTCGATGCGGCGGGGGGATAGCACAGATACGCAGTATTTT. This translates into CASSMRRGDSTDTQYF.

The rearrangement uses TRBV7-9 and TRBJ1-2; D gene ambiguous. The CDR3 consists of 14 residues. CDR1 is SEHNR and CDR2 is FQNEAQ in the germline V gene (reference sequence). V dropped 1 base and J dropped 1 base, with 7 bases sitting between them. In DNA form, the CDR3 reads TGTGCCAGCAGCTTAGACAGAGTTAACTATGGCTACACCTTC. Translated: CASSLDRVNYGYTF.

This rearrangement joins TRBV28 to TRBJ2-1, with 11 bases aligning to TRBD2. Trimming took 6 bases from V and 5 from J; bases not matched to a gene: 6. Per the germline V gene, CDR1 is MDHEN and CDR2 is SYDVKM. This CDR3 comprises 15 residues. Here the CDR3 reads CASRNSGGAHNEQFF. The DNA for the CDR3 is TGTGCCAGCAGAAATAGCGGGGGGGCTCACAATGAGCAGTTCTTC.